Following are 16 T cell receptor beta chains from one sample sequenced in a study of blood T cells in healthy people across ages. Alongside a J-beta primer mix, a sample-barcoded 5' primer served in a second PCR lasting about 7 to 12 cycles. TCRdb used MiXCR to reprocess the 5' RACE reads, holding one entry per CDR3 protein. The table includes over 1.5 million distinct CDR3 sequences, just under 50% detected once. Sequenced: blood. The receptor source for this set is a woman between 40 and 55 years old in good health.

The CDR3 DNA is TGTGCCAGCAGTTCTCAGACAGGGCCCACCGGGGAGCTGTTTTTT. It translates to CASSSQTGPTGELFF. The chain combines TRBV12-3 or TRBV12-4 with TRBJ2-2; TRBD1 matches at 7 bases. The CDR3 contains 15 residues. J lost 4 bases, V lost 4 bases, and 6 bases had no gene match.

The chain uses TRBV21-1 and TRBJ2-3. TRBV21-1 is designated a pseudogene. This CDR3 comprises 15 residues. CDR3 in DNA: TGTGCCAGCAGCAAATTAATCAGGCTGACAGATACGCAGTATTTT. Encoded protein: CASSKLIRLTDTQYF.

This chain links TRBV6-6 with TRBJ2-1; 7 nucleotides align to TRBD2. The V gene end was trimmed by 10 bases and the J gene end by 5 bases; junction bases not matched to a gene: 17. This CDR3 is built from 16 residues. Per germline, CDR1 MNHNY and CDR2 SVGAGI (reference sequence). The chain's CDR3 is CATWKFVGGTHNEQFF. The CDR3 region has the DNA TGTGCCACCTGGAAATTCGTCGGGGGGACCCACAATGAGCAGTTCTTC.

CDR3: CSQGFRYGYTF. CDR3 DNA sequence: TGCAGCCAGGGGTTCCGCTATGGCTACACCTTC. The chain uses TRBV20-1 and TRBJ1-2, with D possibly matching TRBD1 (6 bases). CDR3 size: 11 residues. Per germline, CDR1 DFQATT and CDR2 SNEGSKA (reference sequence).

The CDR3 protein is CASSTSTGQETQYF. The CDR3 nucleotides are TGTGCCAGCAGTACGAGCACAGGTCAAGAGACCCAGTACTTC. The V gene is TRBV7-9, the J gene TRBJ2-5, with D tentatively TRBD1 (5 bases). V lost 6 bases and J lost 2, with 13 bases in between. The CDR3 consists of 14 residues. Germline values: CDR1 SEHNR, CDR2 FQNEAQ (reference sequence).

The chain couples TRBV11-2 to TRBJ2-3, with 12 bases identical to TRBD2. Germline V CDR1 and CDR2: SGHAT, FQNNGV. V shed 1 base, J shed 4 bases, and the junction held 9 bases outside the gene matches. The CDR3 is 18 amino acids. CDR3 loop: CASSLALTSGGTADTQYF. CDR3 in DNA: TGTGCCAGCAGCTTAGCACTTACTAGCGGGGGGACAGCAGATACGCAGTATTTT.

The chain is built from TRBV20-1 and TRBJ2-1; D is possibly TRBD2 (5 bases). Germline V gene lookup returns CDR1 DFQATT and CDR2 SNEGSKA (reference sequence). The CDR3 spans 14 residues. The CDR3 loop reads CRTVGELNWDEQFF. The CDR3 DNA follows: TGCAGAACGGTTGGGGAGCTCAATTGGGATGAGCAGTTCTTC.

This clonotype was detected a few times. The rearrangement uses TRBV28 and TRBJ2-3; 13 bases map to TRBD2. Germline values: CDR1 MDHEN, CDR2 SYDVKM. V lost 4 bases to trimming and J lost 2 bases; unmatched junction nucleotides: 6. This CDR3 has 17 residues. The CDR3 nucleotides are TGTGCCAGCAGTTCGGAGACTAGCGGGGGGATCACAGATACGCAGTATTTT. This gives the protein CASSSETSGGITDTQYF.

V gene TRBV6-1 combines with J gene TRBJ2-7; 7 nucleotides align to TRBD1. J lost 3 bases, V lost 8 bases, and 10 bases had no gene match. The CDR3 runs to 14 residues. Germline CDR1 reads MNHNS; CDR2 reads SASEGT. The CDR3 region has the DNA TGTGCCAGCCAAGACAGGGTAGGAGTCTACGAGCAGTACTTC. It yields the protein CASQDRVGVYEQYF.

This rearrangement joins TRBV20-1 to TRBJ2-7, with 8 bases that match TRBD1. The CDR3 has 14 amino acids. Trimming cost V 5 bases and J 4 bases; bases outside gene matches: 10. Germline-derived CDR1 and CDR2 are DFQATT and SNEGSKA (reference sequence). As DNA, the CDR3 is TGCAGTGCTCAGGGACAGGCGGTTAGGTACGAGCAGTACTTC. It yields the protein CSAQGQAVRYEQYF.

The CDR3 DNA sequence: TGTGCCAGCAGTTACTTGAAGGCGGGACTTTATAGCAATCAGCCCCAGCATTTT. Its protein product is CASSYLKAGLYSNQPQHF. This chain joins TRBV6-5 and TRBJ1-5; TRBD1 might be the D (5 bases). The CDR3 extends over 18 amino acids. The germline V and J ends were trimmed by 1 base and 0 bases, with 16 bases remaining between them. CDR1 is MNHEY and CDR2 is SVGAGI in the germline V gene.

Of note for this clonotype: At one boundary the junction diverges from the germline segment, which might be a read error. The chain has TRBV6-2 or TRBV6-3 and TRBJ2-7; TRBD1 matches at 8 bases. The CDR3 covers 11 residues. Germline CDR1 is MNHEY and CDR2 is SVGEGT. The CDR3: CASGQGPPRFF. CDR3 nucleotide sequence: TGTGCCAGCGGACAGGGTCCCCCAAGGTTCTTC.

There are a few counts of this clonotype. CDR3 nucleotides: TGTGCCAGCAGTTACCGTGGTTCGGAGACCCAGTACTTC. The encoded protein is CASSYRGSETQYF. The chain carries TRBV2 and TRBJ2-4, with D hard to call. The assigned J gene may be wrong: the sequence end matches TRBJ2-5 better. The germline CDR1 and CDR2 sequences are SNHLY and FYNNEI. CDR3 length: 13 residues.

V and J are TRBV7-2 and TRBJ2-3; D call uncertain. Trimming cost V 5 bases and J 6 bases, with 15 bases left between them. The CDR3 consists of 14 residues. The germline CDR1 and CDR2 sequences are SGHTA and FQGNSA. CDR3 protein: CASSRSTVADTQYF. CDR3 nucleotide sequence: TGTGCCAGCAGCCGTTCAACCGTGGCGGATACGCAGTATTTT.

This clonotype was seen more than once but under ten times. The genes are TRBV29-1 and TRBJ2-6; weak D call: TRBD1 (6 bases). V lost 4 bases to trimming and J lost 6 bases, with 10 bases between them. From germline, CDR1 is SQVTM and CDR2 ANQGSEA. The CDR3 runs to 13 residues. CDR3 sequence: CSVGDTPANVLTF. CDR3 DNA sequence: TGCAGCGTTGGGGACACCCCGGCCAACGTCCTGACTTTC.

The chain couples TRBV20-1 to TRBJ2-4; 8 nucleotides match TRBD1. The better agreement between TRBJ2-7 and the DNA end casts doubt on the J call. CDR3 size: 15 residues. Germline-derived CDR1 and CDR2 are DFQATT and SNEGSKA (reference sequence). The CDR3 region is CSASRWTGTPYEQYF. CDR3 nucleotide sequence: TGCAGTGCTAGCCGATGGACAGGGACTCCCTACGAGCAGTACTTC.